What follows are 7 T cell receptor beta chains derived from one specimen sequenced in a study of Graves' ophthalmopathy and Graves' hyperthyroidism. For repertoire sequencing, the TCR beta CDR3 regions were amplified from RNA transcripts. Amplification began with first-round RT-PCR using HTBI primers, then second-round multiplex PCR was performed. TCRdb fed the multiplex PCR reads into MiXCR, producing one record per CDR3 protein. The sample has more than 550,000 distinct CDR3 sequences, roughly two fifths seen once; the top ten hold 2.5% to 3.5%. Sequenced: peripheral blood. The receptors originated from an adult man with Graves' ophthalmopathy.

This clonotype was counted between two and nine times. This chain connects TRBV20-1 to TRBJ1-2; D gene uncertain. The V end was cut by 6 bases, the J end by 6 bases, with 20 bases between. The length of the CDR3 is 14 residues. CDR1 DFQATT and CDR2 SNEGSKA come from the germline V gene (reference sequence). CDR3 DNA sequence: TGCAGTGCCTTTAGTTACACCAGTGACCATGGCTACACCTTC. Protein sequence: CSAFSYTSDHGYTF.

The chain carries TRBV7-9 and TRBJ2-5, with D unclear. The V and J ends lost 5 bases and 4 bases respectively, with 8 bases between them. CDR1 is SEHNR, CDR2 FQNEAQ, per germline (reference sequence). The CDR3 is made up of 12 amino acids. CDR3 protein: CASSTYGETQYF. The CDR3 coding sequence is TGTGCCAGCAGCACCTACGGAGAGACCCAGTACTTC.

This chain links TRBV6-4 with TRBJ1-6; TRBD1 matches at 9 bases. This CDR3 has 18 amino acids. Germline V CDR1 and CDR2: MRHNA, SNTAGT. J gave up 0 bases and V 4 bases, and 7 bases lay outside the gene matches. For the CDR3, the DNA is TGTGCCAGCAGTGTAAGGGGACAGGGAAGCTCCTATAATTCACCCCTCCACTTT. Its translation is CASSVRGQGSSYNSPLHF.

The chain links TRBV7-2 to TRBJ2-2; TRBD1 matches at 11 bases. The junction had 5 bases not matched to a gene; V was cut back by 3 bases and J by 5 bases. The CDR3 is 16 residues long. Germline CDR1 and CDR2: SGHTA and FQGNSA. CDR3 protein: CASSFGQGAGTGELFF. In DNA form, the CDR3 reads TGTGCCAGCAGCTTCGGACAGGGGGCGGGAACCGGGGAGCTGTTTTTT.

The sample holds many counts of this clonotype. CDR3 in amino acids: CASSVAQVNSPLHF. DNA for the CDR3: TGTGCCAGCAGCGTAGCACAGGTTAATTCACCCCTCCACTTT. This chain links TRBV9 with TRBJ1-6; D possibly corresponds to TRBD1 (5 bases). The CDR3 covers 14 residues. V lost 0 bases to trimming and J lost 6 bases, with 7 bases between them. The germline CDR1 and CDR2 sequences are SGDLS and YYNGEE. Looking up the rest from reference TRBV9 and TRBJ1-6 gives the full variable domain: DSGVTQTPKHLITATGQRVTLRCSPRSGDLSVYWYQQSLDQGLQFLIQYYNGEERAKGNILERFSAQQFPDLHSELNLSSLELGDSALYFCASSVAQVNSPLHFGNGTRLTVT.

This clonotype has ten or more counts. CDR3 protein: CASSSRGVYEQYF. The CDR3 DNA follows: TGCGCCAGCAGCTCCCGGGGGGTCTACGAGCAGTACTTC. The rearrangement uses TRBV5-1 and TRBJ2-7, with 7 bases identical to TRBD2. Trimming at V came to 3 bases and at J to 3 bases, leaving 3 bases not matched to a gene. Per germline, CDR1 SGHRS and CDR2 YFSETQ. The CDR3 has 13 amino acids.

Worth noting for this clonotype: This may come from a read error, since a much larger clone is one base off. The chain recombines TRBV19 with TRBJ1-6, with a possible D match to TRBD1 (6 bases). The CDR3 spans 13 residues. Germline CDR1 reads LNHDA; CDR2 reads SQIVND (reference sequence). V lost 9 bases to trimming and J lost 10 bases, with 16 bases between them. Written as DNA, the CDR3 is TGTGCCAGCAGTGCCCACAGGGAATCACCCCTCCACTTT. The encoded protein is CASSAHRESPLHF.